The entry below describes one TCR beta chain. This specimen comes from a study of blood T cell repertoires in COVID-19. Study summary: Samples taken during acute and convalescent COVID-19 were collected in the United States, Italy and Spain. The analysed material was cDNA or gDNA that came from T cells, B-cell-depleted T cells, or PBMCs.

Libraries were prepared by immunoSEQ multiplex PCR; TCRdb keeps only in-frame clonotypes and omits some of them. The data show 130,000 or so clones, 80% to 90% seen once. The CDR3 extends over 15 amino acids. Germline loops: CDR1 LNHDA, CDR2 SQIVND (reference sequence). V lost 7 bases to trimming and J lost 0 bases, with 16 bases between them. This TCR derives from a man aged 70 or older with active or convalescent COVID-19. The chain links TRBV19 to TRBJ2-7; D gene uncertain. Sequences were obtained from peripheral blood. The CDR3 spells CASIYIRQDSYEQYF. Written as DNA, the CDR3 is TGTGCCAGTATCTATATCCGTCAGGACTCCTACGAGCAGTACTTC. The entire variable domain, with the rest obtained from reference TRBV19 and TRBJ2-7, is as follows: DGGITQSPKYLFRKEGQNVTLSCEQNLNHDAMYWYRQDPGQGLRLIYYSQIVNDFQKGDIAEGYSVSREKKESFPLTVTSAQKNPTAFYLCASIYIRQDSYEQYFGPGTRLTVT.